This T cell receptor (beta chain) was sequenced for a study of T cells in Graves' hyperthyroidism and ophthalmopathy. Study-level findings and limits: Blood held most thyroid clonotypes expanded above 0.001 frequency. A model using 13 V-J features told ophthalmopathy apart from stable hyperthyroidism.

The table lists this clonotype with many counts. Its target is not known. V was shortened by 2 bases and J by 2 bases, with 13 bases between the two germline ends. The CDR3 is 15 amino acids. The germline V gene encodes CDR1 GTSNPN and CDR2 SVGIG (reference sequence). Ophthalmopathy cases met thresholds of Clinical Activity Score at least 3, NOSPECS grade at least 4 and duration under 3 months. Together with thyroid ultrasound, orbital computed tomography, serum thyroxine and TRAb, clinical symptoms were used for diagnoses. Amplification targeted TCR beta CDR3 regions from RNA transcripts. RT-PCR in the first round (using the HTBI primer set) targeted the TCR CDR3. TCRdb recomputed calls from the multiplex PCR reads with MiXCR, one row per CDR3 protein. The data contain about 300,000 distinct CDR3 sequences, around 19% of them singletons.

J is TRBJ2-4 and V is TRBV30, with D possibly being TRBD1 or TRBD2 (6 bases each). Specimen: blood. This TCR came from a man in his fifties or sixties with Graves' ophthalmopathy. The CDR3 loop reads CAWSIGGASKNIQYF. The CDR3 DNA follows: TGTGCCTGGAGTATCGGGGGCGCGTCCAAAAACATTCAGTACTTC. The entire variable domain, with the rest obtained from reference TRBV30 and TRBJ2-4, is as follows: SQTIHQWPATLVQPVGSPLSLECTVEGTSNPNLYWYRQAAGRGLQLLFYSVGIGQISSEVPQNLSASRPQDRQFILSSKKLLLSDSGFYLCAWSIGGASKNIQYFGAGTRLSVL.